This T cell receptor (beta chain) comes out of a study of blood T cell repertoires in COVID-19 (dated by TCRdb to 2020 to 2022). For the study in its entirety: The collaborator samples originated in the United States, Italy and Spain and spanned the acute and convalescent phases of COVID-19. The prospective study material was composed of cDNA or gDNA derived from T cells, B-cell-depleted T cells, or PBMCs. The dataset comprised deeply sampled blood TCRbeta repertoires from subjects exposed to, actively infected with, or recovered from COVID-19. The repertoires were released in a freely available public database intended as a resource for research on the immune response to SARS-CoV-2. Samples were obtained from the ongoing ImmuneRACE study (first 160 participants) and from about 1,300 subjects provided by 6 global collaborators. A de-identified subject ID, COVID-19 status, age in years and sex were almost always included in the sample metadata. Where HLA class I and class II types were available, the types were taken from metadata supplied by the sample provider, not from assay-based typing.

From the cysteine through the phenylalanine, the CDR3 covers 15 amino acids. The entry retains the CDR3 DNA only, 45 bases that are in frame from base 1. Trimming takes 6 bases off V and 3 bases off J; junction bases not matched to a gene: 7. Sequences MNHEY (CDR1) and SVGAGI (CDR2) are obtained from the germline V gene. This clone occurred once. It lacks a known antigen. No much larger clone exists at a distance of one base, and base qualities are not known. One collaborating source in Seattle enrolled patients while the patients were actively infected and followed the patients over time throughout the course of disease. Collaborating institutions collected whole blood in K2EDTA tubes following their own protocols. Collaborator samples were shipped for TCRbeta analysis as frozen whole blood, isolated PBMCs, or DNA extracted from either sample type. The paper as a whole reports these results and caveats: Clinical and demographic metadata were provided uncurated, with the amount varying by source and participant.

TCRbeta CDR3 regions were amplified from genomic DNA by means of the immunoSEQ Assay, a bias-controlled multiplex PCR. Concerning the study's data processing: The number of nucleated cells in each sample was estimated by amplification of reference gene primers within the assay. To quantify the absolute abundance of each unique TCRbeta CDR3 rearrangement, sequence reads were collapsed and filtered. For each sample, productive Simpson clonality was calculated as the square root of Simpson's diversity index across productive rearrangements. TCRdb holds this immuneACCESS table with in-frame rearrangements only. Some clones are missing; in checked studies, unresolved V genes explain under half, and the rest has no known cause. V, J and clone size were drawn from that table, and D and trimming were deduced from the DNA. The table for this sample lists 140,000 to 150,000 clones; less than 90% of them were counted only once. The ten largest clones add up to less than 9% of the sample.

This sequence uses TRBV6-5 and TRBJ1-5, and 8 junction bases match TRBD1. Sequenced sample: peripheral blood. This receptor was taken from a man aged 30 to 39 with COVID-19, enrolled during active disease. The DNA sequence follows: TGTGCCAGCAGCTCGACAGGGGTCCTCAATCAGCCCCAGCATTTT. This gives the protein CASSSTGVLNQPQHF.